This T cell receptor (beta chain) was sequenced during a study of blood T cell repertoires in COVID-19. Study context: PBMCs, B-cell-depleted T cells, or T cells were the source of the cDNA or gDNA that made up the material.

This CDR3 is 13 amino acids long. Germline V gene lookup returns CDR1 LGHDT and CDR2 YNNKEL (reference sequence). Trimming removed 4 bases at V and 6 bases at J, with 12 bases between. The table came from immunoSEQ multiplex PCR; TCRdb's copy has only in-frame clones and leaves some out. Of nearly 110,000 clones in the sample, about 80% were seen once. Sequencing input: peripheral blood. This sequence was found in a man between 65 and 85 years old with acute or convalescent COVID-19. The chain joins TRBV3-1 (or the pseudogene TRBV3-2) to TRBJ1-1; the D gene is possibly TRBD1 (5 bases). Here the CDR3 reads CASSRGRAAEAFF. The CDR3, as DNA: TGTGCCAGCAGCCGAGGCAGGGCGGCTGAAGCTTTCTTT.